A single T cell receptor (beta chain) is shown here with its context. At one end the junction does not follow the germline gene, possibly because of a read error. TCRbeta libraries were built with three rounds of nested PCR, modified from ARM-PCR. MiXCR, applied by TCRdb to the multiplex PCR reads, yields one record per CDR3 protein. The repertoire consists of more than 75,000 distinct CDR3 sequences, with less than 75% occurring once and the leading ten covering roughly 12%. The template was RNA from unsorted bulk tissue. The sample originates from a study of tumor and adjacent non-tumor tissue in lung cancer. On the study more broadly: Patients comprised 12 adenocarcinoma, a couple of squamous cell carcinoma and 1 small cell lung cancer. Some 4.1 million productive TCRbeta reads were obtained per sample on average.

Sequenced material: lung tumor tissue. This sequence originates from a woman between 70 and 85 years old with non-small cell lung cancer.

The chain's CDR3 is CASTETTLYGYTF. The DNA of the CDR3 is TGTGCCAGCACCGAGACAACCCTCTATGGATACACCTTC. The rearrangement uses TRBV12-3 or TRBV12-4 and TRBJ1-2; no definite D call. The CDR3 sequence is 13 residues long.